These 13 T cell receptor beta chains came from one sample sequenced in a study of blood T cell repertoires in COVID-19. Clones were sequenced by immunoSEQ multiplex PCR, and TCRdb holds only the in-frame ones, with some missing. This repertoire shows approximately 380,000 clones, approximately 81% found once; its top ten account for roughly 3.6%. The sample comprised peripheral blood. The source is a woman younger than 35 with acute or convalescent COVID-19.

The rearrangement joins TRBV7-2 to TRBJ1-3, with 9 nucleotides matching TRBD1. The CDR3 runs to 16 residues. V was clipped by 4 bases and J by 3 bases; unmatched bases: 7. Germline V gene sequence: CDR1 SGHTA, CDR2 FQGNSA. Here the CDR3 DNA reads TGTGCCAGCAGCTCATACTCGGGACAGGGTGGAAACACCATATATTTT. Protein product: CASSSYSGQGGNTIYF.

A few counts support this clone. CDR3 DNA sequence: TGTGCCACCAGTGATTTCCCAGGGTTCGGTGAGCAGTACTTC. Protein sequence: CATSDFPGFGEQYF. J is TRBJ2-7 and V is TRBV24-1; weak D call: TRBD1 (5 bases). The ends were cut back, 1 base at V and 7 bases at J, with 13 bases in the middle. Germline CDR1 and CDR2: KGHDR and SFDVKD. The CDR3 spans 14 residues.

The CDR3 region is CASSPSTPGKETQYF. In nucleotides, the CDR3 is TGTGCCAGCAGTCCCTCCACCCCAGGGAAAGAGACCCAGTACTTC. The V and J genes are TRBV6-2 or TRBV6-3 and TRBJ2-5; D is possibly TRBD1 (5 bases). Per the germline V gene, CDR1 is MNHEY and CDR2 is SVGEGT. CDR3 length: 15 amino acids. V was trimmed by 5 bases and J by 3 bases, leaving 16 bases between them.

This CDR3 reads CASSLQPDRELFF. In DNA form, the CDR3 reads TGCGCCAGCAGCCTACAACCCGACAGGGAGCTGTTTTTT. The rearrangement links TRBV5-1 to TRBJ2-2, with D uncertain. Germline CDR1 is SGHRS and CDR2 is YFSETQ. V gave up 4 bases and J gave up 9 bases, with 13 bases separating them. The CDR3 spans 13 residues.

The chain is built from TRBV7-9 and TRBJ2-7; weak D call: TRBD1 (7 bases). Germline lookup yields CDR1 SEHNR and CDR2 FQNEAQ (reference sequence). The CDR3 has 14 amino acids. The V end lost 4 bases, the J end lost 4 bases, and 14 bases lay between the germline ends. CDR3 region: CASSSGDSFYEQYF. The CDR3 region has the DNA TGTGCCAGCAGCTCGGGGGACAGTTTTTACGAGCAGTACTTC.

The rearrangement joins TRBV28 to TRBJ2-3, with a possible D match to TRBD1 (6 bases). Germline V lookup: CDR1 MDHEN, CDR2 SYDVKM. V shed 8 bases and J shed 3 bases, with 15 bases lying between them. The CDR3 sequence is 14 residues long. DNA for the CDR3: TGTGCCAGCGTGGTGAAACAGGGTACAGATACGCAGTATTTT. Amino acids: CASVVKQGTDTQYF.

In regard to this clone: The junction does not match germline at one end; this may be a read error. This chain joins TRBV9 and TRBJ1-2; maybe TRBD1 (6 bases). This CDR3 region has 14 residues. Germline V gene lookup returns CDR1 SGDLS and CDR2 YYNGEE. CDR3 amino acids: CASSVGRGDYGYIF. The DNA of the CDR3 is TGTGCCAGCAGCGTAGGCAGGGGCGACTATGGCTACATCTTC.

The CDR3: CASSEGTGNEQFF. CDR3 in DNA: TGTGCCAGCAGTGAAGGAACGGGGAATGAGCAGTTCTTC. This chain connects TRBV6-4 to TRBJ2-1; weak D call: TRBD2 (5 bases). The germline V gene encodes CDR1 MRHNA and CDR2 SNTAGT. The length of the CDR3 is 13 residues. V lost 3 bases to trimming and J lost 7 bases, with 10 bases between them.

This chain links TRBV20-1 with TRBJ2-5; no clear D gene. CDR1 and CDR2 from the germline V gene are DFQATT and SNEGSKA (reference sequence). Trimming stripped 3 bases from V and 4 bases from J, with 6 bases between. This CDR3 is 11 amino acids long. CDR3 sequence: CSASPVETQYF. The CDR3 nucleotides are TGCAGTGCTAGCCCGGTAGAGACCCAGTACTTC.

J is TRBJ2-7 and V is TRBV27; TRBD1 aligns across 11 bases. V trimming: 8 bases; J trimming: 7 bases; junction bases outside the gene matches: 10. CDR3 length equals 14 residues. Germline V gene data show CDR1 as MNHEY and CDR2 as SMNVEV (reference sequence). Here the CDR3 reads CASESRDRGGEQYF. The DNA of the CDR3 is TGTGCCAGCGAATCCCGGGACAGGGGGGGGGAGCAGTACTTC.

The sample holds one count of this clone. For the CDR3, the DNA is TGTGCCAGCAGCGTAGTGGCTGACTCTAACTATGGCTACACCTTC. Translating it yields CASSVVADSNYGYTF. This chain connects TRBV9 to TRBJ1-2; D ambiguous. Per germline, CDR1 SGDLS and CDR2 YYNGEE. V lost 0 bases, J lost 0 bases, and 9 bases lay in between. The CDR3 contains 15 residues.

CDR3 protein: CATSDPGKAGQPQHF. CDR3 coding DNA: TGTGCCACCAGTGATCCCGGCAAAGCGGGGCAGCCCCAGCATTTT. V usage is TRBV24-1 and J usage is TRBJ1-5; D not certain. V was pared by 3 bases and J by 7 bases, with 15 bases between. CDR1 is KGHDR and CDR2 is SFDVKD in the germline V gene. There are 15 residues in the CDR3.

V usage is TRBV10-2 and J usage is TRBJ2-3; weak D call: TRBD1 (6 bases). The CDR3 runs to 13 residues. Germline lookup yields CDR1 WSHSY and CDR2 SAAADI. V lost 2 bases and J 4 bases, leaving 7 bases between the germline ends. CDR3 bases: TGCGCCAGCAGTGAGGGACAGCCAGATACGCAGTATTTT. This translates into CASSEGQPDTQYF.